This T cell receptor (beta chain) was identified in a study of naive CD8 T cells in extremely preterm neonates. On this clone: What it binds is unknown.

Generated by immunoSEQ multiplex PCR, the TCRdb table keeps only in-frame clones and is missing some. The sample consists of around 6,000 clones, 95% to 99% of them appearing once. Without labor or membrane rupture, elective cesareans at roughly 37-41 weeks supplied term cord blood. Notes on the study in general: Preterm neonates shared more CDR3 nucleotide sequences (about 2.5%) than older groups.

After removal of 3 bases from V and 8 bases from J, the junction contained 9 bases not matched to a gene. The CDR3 loop spans 15 amino acids. Germline assignment: CDR1 MDHEN and CDR2 SYDVKM. The TCR sequence derives from a newborn in good health. The sample was naive CD8+ T cells from cord blood. This sequence joins TRBV28 and TRBJ2-1; 8 bases match TRBD2. The CDR3 DNA is TGTGCCAGCAGTTTCCTGCCACTAGCGGCCGATGAGCAGTTCTTC. Residues: CASSFLPLAADEQFF.